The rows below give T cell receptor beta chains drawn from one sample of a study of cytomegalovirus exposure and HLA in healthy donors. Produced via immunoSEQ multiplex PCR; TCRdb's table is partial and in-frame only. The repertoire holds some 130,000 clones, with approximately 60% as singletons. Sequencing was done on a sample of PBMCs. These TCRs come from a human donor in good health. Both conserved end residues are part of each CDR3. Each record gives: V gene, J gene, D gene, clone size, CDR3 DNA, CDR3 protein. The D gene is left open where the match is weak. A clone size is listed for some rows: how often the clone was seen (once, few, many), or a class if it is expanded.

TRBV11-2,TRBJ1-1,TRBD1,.,TGTGCCAGCAGCCCAGACGGGACAGGGGCCTTGGTCGCTGAAGCTTTCTTT,CASSPDGTGALVAEAFF
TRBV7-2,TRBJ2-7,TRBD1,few,TGTGCCAGCAGCACGCGACAGGGTGTGTACGAGCAGTACTTC,CASSTRQGVYEQYF
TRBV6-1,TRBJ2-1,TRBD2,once,TGTGCCAGCAGTGCCTCGGGACTAGCGTACCACAATGAGCAGTTCTTC,CASSASGLAYHNEQFF
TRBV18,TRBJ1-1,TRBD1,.,TGTGCCAGCTCACCACGGGGACAGGGGGCGACTGGGAACACTGAAGCTTTCTTT,CASSPRGQGATGNTEAFF
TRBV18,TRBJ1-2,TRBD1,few,TGTGCCAGCTCACAACGGGACAGCCTAGGGGACTACACCTTC,CASSQRDSLGDYTF
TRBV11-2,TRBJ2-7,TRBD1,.,TGTGCCAGCAGCACGACAGGGGACGAGCAGTACTTC,CASSTTGDEQYF
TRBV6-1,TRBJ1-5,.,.,TGTGCCAGCAGTGAACGGGGGAACCAGCCCCAGCATTTT,CASSERGNQPQHF
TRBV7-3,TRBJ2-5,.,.,TGTGCCAGCAGCTTAACTCCGGGCGGGTTGGAGACCCAGTACTTC,CASSLTPGGLETQYF
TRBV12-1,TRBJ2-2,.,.,TGTGCCAGCAGCTGGACTAAACCAGCCGGGGAGCTGTTTTTT,CASSWTKPAGELFF
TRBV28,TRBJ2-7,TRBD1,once,TGTGCCAGCAGTTCAGGACAGGGCTACGAGCAGTACTTC,CASSSGQGYEQYF
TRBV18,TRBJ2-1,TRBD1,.,TGTGCCAGCTCCCCCGGACAGGGGGTCTACAATGAGCAGTTCTTC,CASSPGQGVYNEQFF
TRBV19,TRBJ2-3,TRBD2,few,TGTGCCAGTAGTTTGGGGACTAGCGGGAATATCGCAGATACGCAGTATTTT,CASSLGTSGNIADTQYF
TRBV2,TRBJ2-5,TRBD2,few,TGTGCCAGCAGCTTGACTAGCGGTCCTAGGGGCGAGACCCAGTACTTC,CASSLTSGPRGETQYF
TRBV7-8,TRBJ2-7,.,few,TGTGCCAGCAGCTTAAACTCGGGAGTGGAGGGGACCTACGAGCAGTACTTC,CASSLNSGVEGTYEQYF
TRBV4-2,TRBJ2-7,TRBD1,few,TGTGCCAGCAGCCCGGGACAGGGGGGTCAGGAGCAGTACTTC,CASSPGQGGQEQYF
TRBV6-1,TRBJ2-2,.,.,TGTGCCAGCGACACGGGAGCCGGGCCCGGGGAGCTGTTTTTT,CASDTGAGPGELFF
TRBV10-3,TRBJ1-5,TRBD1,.,TGTGCCATCAGTCCGGGACAGGGGATCGGTAGGAGCAATCAGCCCCAGCATTTT,CAISPGQGIGRSNQPQHF
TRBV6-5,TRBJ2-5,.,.,TGTGCCAGCAGTTACTCGGTAGGGAGCGGGGAGACCCAGTACTTC,CASSYSVGSGETQYF
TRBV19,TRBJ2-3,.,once,TGTGCCAGTAGAGGAGCGGATACGCAGTATTTT,CASRGADTQYF
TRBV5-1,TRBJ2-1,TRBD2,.,TGCGCCAGCAGCTTGGCCGAGGTAGCGGGGAATGAGCAGTTCTTC,CASSLAEVAGNEQFF